Here is one T cell receptor (beta chain) with its context. Its target is unknown. This CDR3 region has 15 residues. V shed 4 bases and J 8 bases; nucleotides not matched to a gene: 10. Looked up from germline, CDR1 is SEHNR and CDR2 is FQNEAQ (reference sequence). Some clones are missing from TCRdb's copy, which holds only in-frame ones; the method was immunoSEQ multiplex PCR. The sample records about 20,000 clones, approximately 86% being singletons. These data originate in a study of T cells in localized non-small cell lung cancer. Study outcomes and limitations: There was an association of higher blood T cell density with longer overall survival. Sequencing, confined to only one tumor region, leaves heterogeneity possible. Among the tissues sampled, uninvolved adjacent lung had the highest T cell clonality, above tumor. Paired adjacent lung recovered a median roughly 54 of the top 100 tumor clones.

V and J are TRBV7-9 and TRBJ2-4; TRBD1 aligns across 8 bases. The source material was PBMCs, sampled before any cancer treatment. The clonotype originates from a man aged 40 to 69 with stage II squamous cell lung carcinoma. Written as DNA, the CDR3 is TGTGCCAGCAGCTCCCAGGGGGCGGAAACGGACATTCAGTACTTC. Its translation: CASSSQGAETDIQYF.